The 26 T cell receptor beta chains presented below share a single source sample, sequenced in a study of cytomegalovirus exposure and HLA in healthy donors. The PCR employed 60 Vbeta primers together with 13 Jbeta primers. TCRdb's table, derived via immunoSEQ multiplex PCR, lists solely in-frame clones and lacks some. The sample records about 130,000 clones, around two thirds being singletons. Specimen: PBMCs. Receptors were obtained from a man aged 60-69 years in good health and CMV-seropositive.

The V call is TRBV19, the J call TRBJ2-1; 8 positions agree with TRBD2. The V gene end was trimmed by 4 bases and the J gene end by 3 bases; junction bases not matched to a gene: 2. CDR3 size: 14 residues. Germline-derived CDR1 and CDR2 are LNHDA and SQIVND (reference sequence). CDR3 DNA sequence: TGTGCCAGTAGTAGGCGGGGGGACTACAATGAGCAGTTCTTC. Translation gives CASSRRGDYNEQFF.

The genes are TRBV2 and TRBJ2-1, with 10 bases identical to TRBD2. Germline V gene sequence: CDR1 SNHLY, CDR2 FYNNEI. This CDR3 has 14 residues. V lost 2 bases, J lost 14 bases, and 9 bases stayed unmatched. The CDR3 coding sequence is TGTGCCAGCAGTGAAACTAGCGGGGTCCATCGGAAGTTCTTC. It is translated as CASSETSGVHRKFF. Complete variable domain (other parts from reference TRBV2 and TRBJ2-1): EPEVTQTPSHQVTQMGQEVILRCVPISNHLYFYWYRQILGQKVEFLVSFYNNEISEKSEIFDDQFSVERPDGSNFTLKIRSTKLEDSAMYFCASSETSGVHRKFFGPGTRLTVL.

The chain couples TRBV2 to TRBJ2-2; possibly TRBD2 for D (6 bases). The ends were cut back, 8 bases at V and 6 bases at J, with 16 bases in the middle. The CDR3 sequence is 14 residues long. The germline CDR1 and CDR2 sequences are SNHLY and FYNNEI. CDR3 protein: CASGPASAAGELFF. The CDR3 DNA follows: TGTGCCAGCGGACCGGCTAGCGCGGCCGGGGAGCTGTTTTTT.

The J gene is TRBJ2-2, the V gene TRBV7-2; tentative D call: TRBD2 (7 bases). The CDR3 is 14 residues long. From germline, CDR1 is SGHTA and CDR2 FQGNSA. Trimming stripped 4 bases from V and 7 bases from J, with 13 bases between. The DNA of the CDR3 is TGTGCCAGCAGCTACCAAAGGGGGGGCGGGGAGCTGTTTTTT. This gives the protein CASSYQRGGGELFF.

The chain uses TRBV27 and TRBJ1-5; tentatively, D is TRBD1 (5 bases). The V and J ends lost 3 bases and 11 bases respectively, with 11 bases between them. The CDR3 is made up of 12 amino acids. CDR1 and CDR2 from the germline V gene are MNHEY and SMNVEV (reference sequence). The chain's CDR3 is CASSFSGSAQHF. The CDR3 DNA reads TGTGCCAGCAGTTTTTCAGGGTCAGCCCAGCATTTT.

The rearrangement joins TRBV7-8 to TRBJ1-1; D not certain. The V gene lost 1 base and the J gene lost 3 bases, with 9 bases spanning the gap. From germline, CDR1 is SGHVS and CDR2 FQNEAQ. The CDR3 spans 14 residues. The CDR3 here is CASSLESGYTEAFF. In DNA form, the CDR3 reads TGTGCCAGCAGCTTAGAATCGGGATACACTGAAGCTTTCTTT.

This clone was seen only once. This chain connects TRBV5-1 to TRBJ2-1; perhaps TRBD1 as D (5 bases). Germline-derived CDR1 and CDR2 are SGHRS and YFSETQ. The CDR3 extends over 15 amino acids. V lost 6 bases and J 0 bases, leaving 13 bases between the germline ends. CDR3 amino acids: CASTQGPSSYNEQFF. The DNA for the CDR3 is TGCGCCAGCACCCAGGGCCCGAGCTCCTACAATGAGCAGTTCTTC.

The genes are TRBV28 and TRBJ1-4; the D gene is possibly TRBD1 (5 bases). The CDR3 consists of 14 residues. The germline V gene has CDR1 MDHEN and CDR2 SYDVKM. The V gene lost 5 bases and the J gene lost 8 bases, with 15 bases spanning the gap. CDR3: CASSTPGGTEKLFF. In DNA, the CDR3 is TGTGCCAGCAGTACCCCGGGAGGGACGGAAAAACTGTTTTTT.

This chain's CDR3 is CAWTTGTSATDTQYF. The CDR3 bases are TGTGCCTGGACTACCGGGACTTCTGCCACAGATACGCAGTATTTT. The gene calls are TRBV30 and TRBJ2-3, with D perhaps matching TRBD2 (6 bases). The CDR3 is made up of 15 amino acids. CDR1 and CDR2 (germline): GTSNPN, SVGIG (reference sequence). V was cut by 4 bases and J by 2 bases, with 16 bases left in between.

The chain recombines TRBV7-8 with TRBJ2-7; 10 nucleotides align to TRBD1. V was clipped by 1 base and J by 4 bases; unmatched bases: 1. The CDR3 runs to 14 residues. The V gene's germline CDR1 is SGHVS and CDR2 FQNEAQ. CDR3 loop: CASSLVGQGYEQYF. In DNA, the CDR3 is TGTGCCAGCAGCTTAGTGGGACAGGGGTACGAGCAGTACTTC.

The V gene is TRBV14, the J gene TRBJ1-3; 9 positions agree with TRBD1. The CDR3 sequence is 16 residues long. Germline CDR1 is SGHDN and CDR2 is FVKESK. The trim removed 5 bases at V and 3 bases at J, leaving 8 bases unmatched. Here the CDR3 DNA reads TGTGCCAGCAGCAAACCGGGACAGGGTTATGGAAACACCATATATTTT. Its protein is CASSKPGQGYGNTIYF.

With regard to this clone: One junction end disagrees with the germline gene, perhaps due to a read error. This same CDR3 is encoded by further DNA sequences in the sample. The chain employs TRBV5-1 and TRBJ2-5; D remains ambiguous. The length of the CDR3 is 12 residues. CDR1 is SGHRS and CDR2 is YFSETQ in the germline V gene. The CDR3 sequence: CASSQQQETQYF. CDR3 bases: TGCGCCAGCAGCCAACAACAAGAGACACAGTACTTC.

For the CDR3, the DNA is TGTGCCAGCTCCCCCGGACTGTTTTCCTACGAGCAGTACTTC. It translates to CASSPGLFSYEQYF. The chain links TRBV18 to TRBJ2-7, with a weak D call TRBD2 (5 bases). V was pared by 6 bases and J by 1 base, with 13 bases between. The germline V gene has CDR1 KGHSH and CDR2 LQKENI. The CDR3 is 14 amino acids.

The gene calls are TRBV4-1 and TRBJ1-1; TRBD1 aligns across 10 bases. The CDR3 contains 16 residues. The germline V gene encodes CDR1 MGHRA and CDR2 YSYEKL. Losses at the gene ends were 1 base for V and 1 base for J; bases not matched to a gene: 3. The CDR3 reads CASSQGQGAENTEAFF. CDR3 nucleotide sequence: TGCGCCAGCAGCCAAGGACAGGGGGCGGAGAACACTGAAGCTTTCTTT.

This clone was counted at least ten times. The chain uses TRBV5-7 and TRBJ1-1; D perhaps matches TRBD1 (5 bases). TRBV5-7 belongs to the ORF category, with a function that is uncertain. This CDR3 spans 16 amino acids. V was cut by 2 bases and J by 6 bases, with 20 bases left in between. In DNA form, the CDR3 reads TGTGCCAGCAGCTTTGGTCTTGGGGCGCTTGAGGCTGAAGCTTTCTTT. It encodes CASSFGLGALEAEAFF.

This chain uses TRBV29-1 with TRBJ2-7; the D gene is possibly TRBD2 (6 bases). The V gene's germline CDR1 is SQVTM and CDR2 ANQGSEA. V was trimmed by 1 base and J by 3 bases, leaving 10 bases between them. The CDR3 totals 13 residues. The CDR3: CSVEVGGIYEQYF. CDR3 nucleotides: TGCAGCGTTGAAGTGGGGGGTATCTACGAGCAGTACTTC.

The V call is TRBV7-8, the J call TRBJ2-5, with D possibly being TRBD1 (5 bases). CDR1 is SGHVS, CDR2 FQNEAQ, per germline. The CDR3 spans 15 residues. V was cut by 1 base and J by 3 bases, with 12 bases left in between. Here the CDR3 reads CASSLVWGREETQYF. Here the CDR3 DNA reads TGTGCCAGCAGCTTAGTCTGGGGCAGAGAAGAGACCCAGTACTTC.

This sequence joins TRBV28 and TRBJ1-2, with a possible D match to TRBD1 (6 bases). From germline, CDR1 is MDHEN and CDR2 SYDVKM. There are 11 residues in the CDR3. V was cut by 6 bases and J by 7 bases, with 9 bases left in between. CDR3 nucleotide sequence: TGTGCCAGCAGCGACAGGCTTGGCTACACCTTC. It is translated as CASSDRLGYTF.

The chain joins TRBV18 to TRBJ1-1; D remains ambiguous. The CDR3 covers 15 residues. Trimming pared 3 bases from V and 7 bases from J, leaving 18 bases between. Germline V CDR1 and CDR2: KGHSH, LQKENI. The CDR3 loop reads CASSPSAGRTDEAFF. Here the CDR3 DNA reads TGTGCCAGCTCACCGTCGGCGGGCAGAACTGATGAAGCTTTCTTT.

The genes are TRBV5-1 and TRBJ2-1; D is perhaps TRBD1 (7 bases). V lost 3 bases and J 3 bases, leaving 13 bases between the germline ends. Looked up from germline, CDR1 is SGHRS and CDR2 is YFSETQ. The CDR3 is 15 amino acids. CDR3: CASSSQGGVYNEQFF. The CDR3 coding sequence is TGCGCCAGCAGCTCGCAGGGGGGAGTCTACAATGAGCAGTTCTTC.

The CDR3 coding sequence is TGCGCCAGCAGCCTCCAGGGGCAAGAGACCCAGTACTTC. It translates to CASSLQGQETQYF. The V call is TRBV4-1, the J call TRBJ2-5, with a tentative D call TRBD1 (6 bases). V was clipped by 4 bases and J by 2 bases, with 8 bases between them. CDR3 length: 13 residues. Germline V lookup: CDR1 MGHRA, CDR2 YSYEKL.

This chain uses TRBV5-4 with TRBJ2-1; TRBD1 is a possible D gene (5 bases). The V gene lost 0 bases and the J gene lost 1 base, with 8 bases spanning the gap. The CDR3 loop spans 15 amino acids. CDR1 is SGHNT and CDR2 is YYREEE in the germline V gene (reference sequence). The CDR3 bases are TGTGCCAGCAGCTTGGAGGGGCCTTCCTACAATGAGCAGTTCTTC. Translating gives CASSLEGPSYNEQFF.

The CDR3 sequence is CASSSTPGLAGGSFTDTQYF. The CDR3 nucleotides read TGCGCCAGCAGCTCCACTCCGGGACTAGCGGGGGGCTCCTTCACAGATACGCAGTATTTT. J is TRBJ2-3 and V is TRBV5-1, with TRBD2 matching over 15 bases. This CDR3 is 20 amino acids long. Germline V gene sequence: CDR1 SGHRS, CDR2 YFSETQ. Trimming took 3 bases from V and 2 from J; bases not matched to a gene: 13.

The chain links TRBV5-4 to TRBJ1-1; no reliable D call. Trimming shortened V by 5 bases and J by 1 base, and 12 bases separated the two germline ends. The CDR3 consists of 14 residues. The germline gives CDR1 SGHNT, CDR2 YYREEE (reference sequence). CDR3 sequence reads: CASREDTRNTEAFF. CDR3 nucleotide sequence: TGTGCCAGCAGAGAAGACACCCGGAACACTGAAGCTTTCTTT.

This clone was observed a few times. This same CDR3 is encoded by further DNA sequences in the sample. The chain links TRBV19 to TRBJ1-1; no reliable D call. The CDR3 is made up of 13 amino acids. V was pared by 2 bases and J by 8 bases, with 12 bases between. Germline V gene data show CDR1 as LNHDA and CDR2 as SQIVND (reference sequence). CDR3 protein: CASSIRSPPEAFF. The CDR3 DNA sequence: TGTGCCAGTAGTATAAGAAGCCCGCCCGAAGCTTTCTTT.

The CDR3 is CASSLYGADRRYEQYF. Written as DNA, the CDR3 is TGTGCCAGCAGCTTGTATGGGGCAGATCGCCGCTACGAGCAGTACTTC. The genes are TRBV5-8 and TRBJ2-7; D is perhaps TRBD1 (5 bases). Germline V gives CDR1 SGHTS, CDR2 YDEGEE. The V end lost 1 base, the J end lost 3 bases, and 17 bases lay between the germline ends. The CDR3 loop spans 16 amino acids.